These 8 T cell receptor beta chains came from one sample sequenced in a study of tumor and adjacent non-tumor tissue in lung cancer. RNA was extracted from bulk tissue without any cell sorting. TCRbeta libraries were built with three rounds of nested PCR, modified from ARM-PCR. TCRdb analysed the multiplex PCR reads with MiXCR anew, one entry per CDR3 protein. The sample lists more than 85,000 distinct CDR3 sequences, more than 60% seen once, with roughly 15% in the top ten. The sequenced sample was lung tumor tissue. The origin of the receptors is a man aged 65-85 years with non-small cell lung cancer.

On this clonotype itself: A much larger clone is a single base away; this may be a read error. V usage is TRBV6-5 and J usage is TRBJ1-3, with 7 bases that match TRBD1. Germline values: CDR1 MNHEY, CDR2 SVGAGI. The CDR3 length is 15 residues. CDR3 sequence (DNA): TGTGCCAGGAGTTTAACCCGACAGGGTCGGAACACCATATATTTT. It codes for CARSLTRQGRNTIYF.

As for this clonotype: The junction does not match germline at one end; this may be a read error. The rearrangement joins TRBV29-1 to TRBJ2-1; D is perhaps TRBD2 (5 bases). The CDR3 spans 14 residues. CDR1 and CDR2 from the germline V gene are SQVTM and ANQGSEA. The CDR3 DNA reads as TGCAGCGTCCGCCCGGCTGCGGGCTACAATGAGCAGTTCTTT. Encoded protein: CSVRPAAGYNEQFF.

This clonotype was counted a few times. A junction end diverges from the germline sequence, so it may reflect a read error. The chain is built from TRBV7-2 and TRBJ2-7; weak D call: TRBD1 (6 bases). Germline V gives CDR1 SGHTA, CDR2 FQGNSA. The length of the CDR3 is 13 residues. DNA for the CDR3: TGTGCCAGCAGCTTAGTACAGGGCTACGTGCAGTACTTC. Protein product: CASSLVQGYVQYF.

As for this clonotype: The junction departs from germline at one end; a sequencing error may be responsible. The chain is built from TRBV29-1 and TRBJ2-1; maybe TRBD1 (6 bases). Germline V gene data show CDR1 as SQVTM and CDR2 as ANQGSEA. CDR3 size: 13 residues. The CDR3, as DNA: TGCAGCCTTGAAGCCAGGGGATTTCTCGAGCAGTTCTTT. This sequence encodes CSLEARGFLEQFF.

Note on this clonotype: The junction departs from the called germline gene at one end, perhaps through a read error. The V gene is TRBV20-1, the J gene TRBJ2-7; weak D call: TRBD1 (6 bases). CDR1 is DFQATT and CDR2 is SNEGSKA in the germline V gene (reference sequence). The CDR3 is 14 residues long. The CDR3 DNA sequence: TGCAGTTGGTGGGGGCAGCAAAACTCCTACGAGCAGTATTTC. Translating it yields CSWWGQQNSYEQYF.

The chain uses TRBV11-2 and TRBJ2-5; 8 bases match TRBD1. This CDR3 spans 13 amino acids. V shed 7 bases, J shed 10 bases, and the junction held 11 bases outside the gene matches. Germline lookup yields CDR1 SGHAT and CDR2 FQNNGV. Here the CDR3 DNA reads TGTGCCAGCAATGGACAGGGTGAGGAGGGCCAGTACTTC. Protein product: CASNGQGEEGQYF.

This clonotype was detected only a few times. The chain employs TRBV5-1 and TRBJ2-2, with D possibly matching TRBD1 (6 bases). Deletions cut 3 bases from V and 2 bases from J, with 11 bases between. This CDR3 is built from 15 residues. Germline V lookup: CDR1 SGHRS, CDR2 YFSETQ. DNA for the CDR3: TGCGCCAGCAGCTCCTGGACAGTAAACACCGGGGAGCTGTTTTTT. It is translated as CASSSWTVNTGELFF.

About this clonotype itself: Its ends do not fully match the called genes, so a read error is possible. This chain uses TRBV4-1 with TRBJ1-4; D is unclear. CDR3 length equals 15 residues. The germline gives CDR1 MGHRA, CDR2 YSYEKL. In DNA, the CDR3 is TGCGCCAGCAACCAAGCCGGGGTGACGAATGAAAAACTGTTTTTT. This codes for CASNQAGVTNEKLFF.